One sample yielded the 23 T cell receptor beta chains listed below, sequenced in a study of identical twins. TCRdb re-derived calls from the 5' RACE reads in MiXCR, one entry per CDR3 protein. The data show about 450,000 distinct CDR3 sequences, about a fifth seen once. The sample comprised naive T cells sorted from blood. The source is a man over 45 in good health.

This chain connects TRBV7-9 to TRBJ1-1; D is uncertain. The CDR3 is 13 residues long. V was clipped by 2 bases and J by 0 bases, with 4 bases between them. The germline V gene has CDR1 SEHNR and CDR2 FQNEAQ (reference sequence). The CDR3 DNA sequence: TGTGCCAGCAGCTTACAGATGAACACTGAAGCTTTCTTT. It codes for CASSLQMNTEAFF.

This clonotype appeared a few times. This CDR3 is CASSILAGVYNEQFF. The DNA for the CDR3 is TGTGCCAGCAGTATACTAGCGGGTGTTTACAATGAGCAGTTCTTC. The chain combines TRBV6-2 or TRBV6-3 with TRBJ2-1, with 9 bases that match TRBD2. In germline, CDR1 is MNHEY, CDR2 SVGEGT. The CDR3 contains 15 residues. J lost 4 bases, V lost 5 bases, and 6 bases had no gene match.

The chain has TRBV4-2 and TRBJ1-4; D unresolved. Germline V gives CDR1 LGHNA, CDR2 YNFKEQ. The CDR3 is 13 residues long. Trimming removed 3 bases at V and 11 bases at J, with 13 bases between. This CDR3 reads CASSQWEGRKLFF. Here the CDR3 DNA reads TGTGCCAGCAGCCAGTGGGAAGGTAGGAAACTGTTTTTT.

This clonotype appeared many times. This chain connects TRBV6-5 to TRBJ1-5; a weak D match, TRBD1 (6 bases). Germline V gene sequence: CDR1 MNHEY, CDR2 SVGAGI. The V and J ends lost 4 bases and 10 bases respectively, with 17 bases between them. CDR3 length: 14 residues. DNA of the CDR3: TGTGCCAGCAGTTCCAACTCTTACAGGGTTCCCCAGCATTTT. Amino acids: CASSSNSYRVPQHF.

This clonotype has more than one count but fewer than ten. The chain couples TRBV27 to TRBJ2-1; D possibly corresponds to TRBD2 (6 bases). The V gene's germline CDR1 is MNHEY and CDR2 SMNVEV (reference sequence). This CDR3 region has 13 residues. Trimming stripped 6 bases from V and 3 bases from J, with 9 bases between. The CDR3 bases are TGTGCCAGCAGCTGGGGGGTCTACAATGAGCAGTTCTTC. Translation gives CASSWGVYNEQFF.

This sequence joins TRBV4-2 and TRBJ2-5, with 7 bases aligning to TRBD2. The germline V gene encodes CDR1 LGHNA and CDR2 YNFKEQ. This CDR3 contains 14 residues. V lost 2 bases, J lost 5 bases, and 5 bases stayed unmatched. CDR3 region: CASSQQTSAETQYF. CDR3 nucleotides: TGTGCCAGCAGCCAACAAACTAGCGCGGAGACCCAGTACTTC.

V gene TRBV4-2 combines with J gene TRBJ2-7; D perhaps matches TRBD2 (5 bases). Trimming removed 6 bases at V and 7 bases at J, with 19 bases between. There are 14 residues in the CDR3. Germline CDR1 LGHNA, CDR2 YNFKEQ. The CDR3 coding sequence is TGTGCCAGCAGGCCTAGCAGCCCCTACGAGGAGCAGTACTTC. This gives the protein CASRPSSPYEEQYF.

This clonotype appeared a few times. The rearrangement joins TRBV6-2 or TRBV6-3 to TRBJ2-5; D unclear. The V end lost 6 bases, the J end lost 5 bases, and 10 bases lay between the germline ends. This CDR3 comprises 12 residues. In germline, CDR1 is MNHEY, CDR2 SVGEGT. The DNA for the CDR3 is TGTGCCAGCAGGATAAAAAGGGAGACCCAGTACTTC. This codes for CASRIKRETQYF.

The chain has TRBV29-1 and TRBJ2-1; 9 bases agree with TRBD2. Looked up from germline, CDR1 is SQVTM and CDR2 is ANQGSEA. V lost 1 base and J lost 9; bases outside the gene matches: 10. The CDR3 loop spans 15 amino acids. The CDR3, as DNA: TGCAGCGTTGAAGTGGCGATAGCGGGAGCGAGTGAGCAGTTCTTC. This gives the protein CSVEVAIAGASEQFF.

This clonotype appeared many times. The V and J genes are TRBV12-3 or TRBV12-4 and TRBJ2-7; 7 bases agree with TRBD1. J was trimmed by 6 bases and V by 0 bases; bases with no gene match: 2. The CDR3 runs 13 residues. The CDR3 bases are TGTGCCAGCAGTTTAGCGGCAGGGGGCGAGCAGTACTTC. Encoded protein: CASSLAAGGEQYF.

This clonotype showed up just a few times. V and J are TRBV9 and TRBJ2-1; D not resolved. Germline CDR1 is SGDLS and CDR2 is YYNGEE. The CDR3 loop spans 14 amino acids. V was cut by 0 bases and J by 4 bases, with 8 bases left in between. CDR3 loop: CASSVGTSYNEQFF. DNA for the CDR3: TGTGCCAGCAGCGTAGGTACATCTTACAATGAGCAGTTCTTC. The entire variable domain, with the rest obtained from reference TRBV9 and TRBJ2-1, is as follows: DSGVTQTPKHLITATGQRVTLRCSPRSGDLSVYWYQQSLDQGLQFLIQYYNGEERAKGNILERFSAQQFPDLHSELNLSSLELGDSALYFCASSVGTSYNEQFFGPGTRLTVL.

The genes are TRBV29-1 and TRBJ2-3; 7 bases are shared with TRBD1. Germline assignment: CDR1 SQVTM and CDR2 ANQGSEA. V dropped 4 bases and J dropped 6; count of bases not matched to a gene: 4. The CDR3 is 12 amino acids. The CDR3 loop reads CSVGQQGDTQYF. The CDR3 DNA sequence: TGCAGCGTTGGACAACAGGGGGATACGCAGTATTTT.

The chain uses TRBV10-3 and TRBJ1-1, with a weak D call TRBD1 (6 bases). With 3 bases removed from V and 1 base from J, the gap between germline ends came to 6 bases. Germline CDR1 ENHRY, CDR2 SYGVKD. The CDR3 extends over 13 amino acids. CDR3: CAISDRGNTEAFF. The DNA for the CDR3 is TGTGCCATCAGTGACAGGGGGAACACTGAAGCTTTCTTT.

The V and J genes are TRBV20-1 and TRBJ2-5; 7 bases align to TRBD2. The length of the CDR3 is 14 residues. Germline CDR1 and CDR2: DFQATT and SNEGSKA (reference sequence). Losses at the gene ends were 4 bases for V and 2 bases for J; bases not matched to a gene: 7. CDR3 DNA: TGCAGTGCTACCCCATGGGGAGGGCAAGAGACCCAGTACTTC. Protein sequence: CSATPWGGQETQYF.

This clonotype was found a few times. The chain links TRBV4-1 to TRBJ2-5; D may correspond to TRBD1 or TRBD2 (7 bases each). Trimming left V 2 bases short and J 4 bases short, with 14 bases between. CDR3 length equals 15 residues. CDR1 is MGHRA, CDR2 YSYEKL, per germline. CDR3 nucleotide sequence: TGCGCCAGCAGCCAACCTGACAGGGAGGGAGAGACCCAGTACTTC. Amino acid sequence: CASSQPDREGETQYF.

This chain connects TRBV12-3 or TRBV12-4 to TRBJ1-2; TRBD1 matches at 8 bases. V trimming: 1 base; J trimming: 7 bases; junction bases outside the gene matches: 8. The CDR3 is made up of 15 amino acids. CDR3 sequence: CASSLVPRGRLGYTF. Here the CDR3 DNA reads TGTGCCAGCAGTTTAGTTCCCAGGGGGCGCCTTGGCTACACCTTC.

A few counts support this clonotype. This chain links TRBV28 with TRBJ2-1; D remains ambiguous. Trimming took off 6 bases at V and 3 bases at J, with 15 bases between the two ends. In germline, CDR1 is MDHEN, CDR2 SYDVKM. The CDR3 consists of 15 residues. DNA for the CDR3: TGTGCCAGCAGGATTTATCGTGGGGACTACAATGAGCAGTTCTTC. Its translation: CASRIYRGDYNEQFF.

J is TRBJ2-3 and V is TRBV12-3 or TRBV12-4, with 7 positions matching TRBD1. This CDR3 has 15 amino acids. Trimming removed 5 bases from V and 2 bases from J; junction bases left unmatched: 7. The CDR3 DNA sequence: TGTGCCAGCAGTAATAGACAGGGAATCACAGATACGCAGTATTTT. Amino acid sequence: CASSNRQGITDTQYF.

Ten or more counts support this clonotype. V and J are TRBV5-1 and TRBJ2-3, with 7 bases lining up with TRBD1. The germline V gene has CDR1 SGHRS and CDR2 YFSETQ. Trimming removed 0 bases from V and 3 bases from J; junction bases left unmatched: 13. The CDR3 is 18 amino acids. This chain's CDR3 is CASSLAGTVVAGTDTQYF. The CDR3 DNA is TGCGCCAGCAGCTTGGCCGGGACAGTAGTAGCCGGGACAGATACGCAGTATTTT.

V gene TRBV4-2 combines with J gene TRBJ2-5; 8 bases align to TRBD1. The CDR3 length is 18 residues. Germline-derived CDR1 and CDR2 are LGHNA and YNFKEQ. V gave up 1 base and J gave up 2 bases; unmatched junction bases: 12. The CDR3: CASSQGYPDRVRQETQYF. For the CDR3, the DNA is TGTGCCAGCAGCCAAGGGTATCCGGACAGGGTGAGACAAGAGACCCAGTACTTC.

The chain uses TRBV20-1 and TRBJ2-1, with D unresolved. The CDR3 is 16 amino acids. Per germline, CDR1 DFQATT and CDR2 SNEGSKA (reference sequence). V was trimmed by 0 bases and J by 0 bases, leaving 12 bases between them. The CDR3 reads CSARDKETSSYNEQFF. Written as DNA, the CDR3 is TGCAGTGCTAGAGATAAGGAGACGAGCTCCTACAATGAGCAGTTCTTC.

In this sample, this clonotype turned up many times. The chain couples TRBV12-3 or TRBV12-4 to TRBJ2-2; D is uncertain. This CDR3 spans 13 amino acids. V lost 3 bases to trimming and J lost 7 bases, with 9 bases between them. The CDR3 here is CASSLLWGGELFF. The CDR3, as DNA: TGTGCCAGCAGTTTGCTTTGGGGCGGGGAGCTGTTTTTT.

This clonotype came up a few times. The J gene is TRBJ2-7, the V gene TRBV20-1; D gene ambiguous. Per germline, CDR1 DFQATT and CDR2 SNEGSKA (reference sequence). With 5 bases removed from V and 6 bases from J, the gap between germline ends came to 17 bases. The CDR3 spans 13 residues. The CDR3 DNA sequence: TGCAGTGCTCCCCTCGGCGCAGGTCTCGAGCAGTACTTC. It yields the protein CSAPLGAGLEQYF.